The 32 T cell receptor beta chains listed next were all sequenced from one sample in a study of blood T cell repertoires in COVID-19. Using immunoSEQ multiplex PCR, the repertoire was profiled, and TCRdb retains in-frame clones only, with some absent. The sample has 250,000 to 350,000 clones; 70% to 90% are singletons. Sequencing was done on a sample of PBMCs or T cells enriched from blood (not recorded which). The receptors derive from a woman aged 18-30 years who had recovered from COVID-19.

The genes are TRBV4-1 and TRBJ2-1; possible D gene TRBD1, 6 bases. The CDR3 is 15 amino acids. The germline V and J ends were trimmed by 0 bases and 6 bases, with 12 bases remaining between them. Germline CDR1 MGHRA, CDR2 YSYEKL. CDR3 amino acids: CASSQDGGSINEQFF. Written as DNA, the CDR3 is TGCGCCAGCAGCCAAGATGGGGGCTCGATCAATGAGCAGTTCTTC.

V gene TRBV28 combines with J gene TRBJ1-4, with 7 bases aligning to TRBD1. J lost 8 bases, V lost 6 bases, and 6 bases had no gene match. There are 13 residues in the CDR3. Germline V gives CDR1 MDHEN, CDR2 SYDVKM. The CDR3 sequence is CASRRGPEEKLFF. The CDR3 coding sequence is TGTGCCAGCAGAAGGGGGCCGGAAGAAAAACTGTTTTTT.

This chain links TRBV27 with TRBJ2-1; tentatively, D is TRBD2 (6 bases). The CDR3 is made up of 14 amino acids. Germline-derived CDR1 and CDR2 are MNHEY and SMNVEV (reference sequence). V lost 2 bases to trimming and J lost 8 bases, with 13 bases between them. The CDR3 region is CASSLAGPEHEQFF. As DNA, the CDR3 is TGTGCCAGCAGTTTAGCGGGGCCCGAGCATGAGCAGTTCTTC.

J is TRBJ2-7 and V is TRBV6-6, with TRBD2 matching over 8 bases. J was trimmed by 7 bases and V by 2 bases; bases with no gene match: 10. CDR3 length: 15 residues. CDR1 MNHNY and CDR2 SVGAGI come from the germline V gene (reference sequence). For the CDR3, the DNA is TGTGCCAGCAGTTACGACGGGGGGGCATCCCGGGAGCAGTACTTC. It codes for CASSYDGGASREQYF.

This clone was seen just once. DNA of the CDR3: TGTGCCATCCTTATGACAGACGAAGAGACCCAGTACTTC. Translating gives CAILMTDEETQYF. This rearrangement joins TRBV15 to TRBJ2-5; possibly TRBD1 for D (5 bases). V lost 10 bases, J lost 3 bases, and 15 bases lay in between. This CDR3 is built from 13 residues. Germline values: CDR1 LNHNV, CDR2 YYDKDF (reference sequence).

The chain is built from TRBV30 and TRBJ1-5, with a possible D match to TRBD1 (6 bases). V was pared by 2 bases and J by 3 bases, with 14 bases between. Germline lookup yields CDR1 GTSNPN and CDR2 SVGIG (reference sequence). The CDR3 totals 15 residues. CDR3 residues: CAWSKTGTINQPQHF. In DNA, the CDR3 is TGTGCCTGGAGTAAGACCGGGACAATCAATCAGCCCCAGCATTTT.

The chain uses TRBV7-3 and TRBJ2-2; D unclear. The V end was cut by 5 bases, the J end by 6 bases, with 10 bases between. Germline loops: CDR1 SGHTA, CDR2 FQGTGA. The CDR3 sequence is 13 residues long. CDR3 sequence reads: CASSPSLAGELFF. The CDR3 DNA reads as TGTGCCAGCAGCCCAAGCCTGGCCGGGGAGCTGTTTTTT.

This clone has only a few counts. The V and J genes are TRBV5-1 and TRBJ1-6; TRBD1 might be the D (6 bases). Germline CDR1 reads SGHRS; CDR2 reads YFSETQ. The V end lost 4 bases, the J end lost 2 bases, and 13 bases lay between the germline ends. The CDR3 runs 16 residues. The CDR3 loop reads CASSVGTTTYNSPLHF. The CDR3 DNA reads TGCGCCAGCAGCGTCGGGACAACAACCTATAATTCACCCCTCCACTTT.

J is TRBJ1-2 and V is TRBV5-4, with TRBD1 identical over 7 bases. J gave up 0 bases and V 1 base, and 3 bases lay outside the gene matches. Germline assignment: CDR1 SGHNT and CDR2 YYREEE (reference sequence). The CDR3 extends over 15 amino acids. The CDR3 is CASSLRQGANYGYTF. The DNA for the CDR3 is TGTGCCAGCAGCTTGAGGCAGGGGGCTAACTATGGCTACACCTTC.

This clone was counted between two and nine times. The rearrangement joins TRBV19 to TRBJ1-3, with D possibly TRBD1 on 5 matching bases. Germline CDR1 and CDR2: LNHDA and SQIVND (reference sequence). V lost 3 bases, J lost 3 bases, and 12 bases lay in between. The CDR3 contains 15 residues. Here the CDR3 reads CASSIGAGVGNTIYF. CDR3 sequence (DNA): TGTGCCAGTAGTATCGGAGCGGGGGTTGGAAACACCATATATTTT.

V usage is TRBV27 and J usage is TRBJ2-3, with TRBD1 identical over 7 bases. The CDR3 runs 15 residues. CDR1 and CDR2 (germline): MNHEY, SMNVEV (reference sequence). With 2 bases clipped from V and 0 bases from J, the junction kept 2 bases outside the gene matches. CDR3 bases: TGTGCCAGCAGTTTACAGGGACAGAGCACAGATACGCAGTATTTT. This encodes CASSLQGQSTDTQYF.

The CDR3 protein is CASSLGVEISNQPQHF. The CDR3 region has the DNA TGTGCCAGCAGTTTAGGAGTGGAGATTAGCAATCAGCCCCAGCATTTT. The chain uses TRBV28 and TRBJ1-5; no clear D. The CDR3 loop spans 16 amino acids. V gave up 2 bases and J gave up 0 bases, with 11 bases separating them. CDR1 and CDR2 from the germline V gene are MDHEN and SYDVKM.

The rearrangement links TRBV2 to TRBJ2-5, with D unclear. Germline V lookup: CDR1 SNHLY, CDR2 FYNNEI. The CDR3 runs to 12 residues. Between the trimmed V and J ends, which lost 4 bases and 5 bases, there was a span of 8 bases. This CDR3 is CASSVELETQYF. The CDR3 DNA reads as TGTGCCAGCAGTGTAGAGCTGGAGACCCAGTACTTC.

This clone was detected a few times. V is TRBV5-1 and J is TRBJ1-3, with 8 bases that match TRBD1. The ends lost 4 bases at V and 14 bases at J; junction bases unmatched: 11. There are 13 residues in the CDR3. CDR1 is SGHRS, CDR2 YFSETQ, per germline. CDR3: CASSIQGGQALYF. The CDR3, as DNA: TGCGCCAGCAGCATACAGGGGGGTCAAGCTTTATATTTT.

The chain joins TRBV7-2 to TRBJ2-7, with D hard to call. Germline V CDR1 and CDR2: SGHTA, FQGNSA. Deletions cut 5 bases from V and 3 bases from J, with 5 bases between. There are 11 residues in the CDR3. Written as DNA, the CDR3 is TGTGCCAGCAGCCGAGTCTACGAGCAGTACTTC. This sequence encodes CASSRVYEQYF.

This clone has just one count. The CDR3 region is CASTPTAGNYGYTF. CDR3 nucleotide sequence: TGTGCCAGCACCCCGACAGCGGGTAACTATGGCTACACCTTC. The chain joins TRBV6-5 to TRBJ1-2; D is perhaps TRBD1 (5 bases). The germline V gene has CDR1 MNHEY and CDR2 SVGAGI. V lost 7 bases to trimming and J lost 1 base, with 13 bases between them. There are 14 residues in the CDR3.

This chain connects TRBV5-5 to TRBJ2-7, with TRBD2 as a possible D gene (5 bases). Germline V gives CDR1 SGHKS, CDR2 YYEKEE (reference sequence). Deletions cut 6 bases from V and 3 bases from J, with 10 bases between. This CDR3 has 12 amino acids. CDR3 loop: CASTMDFYEQYF. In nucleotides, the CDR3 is TGTGCCAGCACCATGGACTTCTACGAGCAGTACTTC.

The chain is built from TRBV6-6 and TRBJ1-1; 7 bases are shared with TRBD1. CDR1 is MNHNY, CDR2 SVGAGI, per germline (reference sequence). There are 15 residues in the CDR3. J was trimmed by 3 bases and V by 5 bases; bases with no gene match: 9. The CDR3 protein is CASSRTGAKYTEAFF. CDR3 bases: TGTGCCAGCAGTCGTACAGGGGCGAAGTACACTGAAGCTTTCTTT.

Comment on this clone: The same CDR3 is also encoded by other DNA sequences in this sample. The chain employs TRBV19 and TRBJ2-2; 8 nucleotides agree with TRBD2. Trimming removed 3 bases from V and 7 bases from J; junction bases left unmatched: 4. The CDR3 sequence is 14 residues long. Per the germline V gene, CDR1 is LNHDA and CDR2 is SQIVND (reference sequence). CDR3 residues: CASSIGRASGELFF. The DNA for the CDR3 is TGTGCCAGTAGTATCGGGAGGGCGAGCGGGGAGCTGTTTTTT.

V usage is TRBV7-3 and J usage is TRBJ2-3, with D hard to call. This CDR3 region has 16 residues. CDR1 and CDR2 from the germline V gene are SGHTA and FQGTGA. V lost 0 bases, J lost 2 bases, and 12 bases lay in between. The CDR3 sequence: CASSLTANSYTDTQYF. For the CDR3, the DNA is TGTGCCAGCAGCTTAACAGCTAACTCGTACACAGATACGCAGTATTTT.

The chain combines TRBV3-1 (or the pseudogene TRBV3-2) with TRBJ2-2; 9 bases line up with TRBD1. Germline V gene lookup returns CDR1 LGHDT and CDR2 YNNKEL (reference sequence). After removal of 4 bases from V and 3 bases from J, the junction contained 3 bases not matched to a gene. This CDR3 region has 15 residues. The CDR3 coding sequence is TGTGCCAGCAGCCCGGACAGGGGATACACCGGGGAGCTGTTTTTT. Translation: CASSPDRGYTGELFF.

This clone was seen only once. This chain's CDR3 is CASSKAGGFDNEQFF. In DNA, the CDR3 is TGTGCCAGCAGCAAAGCAGGGGGATTCGACAATGAGCAGTTCTTC. The rearrangement joins TRBV21-1 to TRBJ2-1; TRBD1, the table's D call, was not compared with the DNA. TRBV21-1 is designated a pseudogene. The CDR3 has 15 amino acids.

CDR3 sequence (DNA): TGCAGCGTTGATGAGGGACAGGGAAGAAGTGGCTACACCTTC. It translates to CSVDEGQGRSGYTF. This sequence joins TRBV29-1 and TRBJ1-2; TRBD1 matches 9 bases. The CDR3 is 14 amino acids. Germline CDR1 is SQVTM and CDR2 is ANQGSEA. J lost 7 bases, V lost 3 bases, and 9 bases had no gene match.

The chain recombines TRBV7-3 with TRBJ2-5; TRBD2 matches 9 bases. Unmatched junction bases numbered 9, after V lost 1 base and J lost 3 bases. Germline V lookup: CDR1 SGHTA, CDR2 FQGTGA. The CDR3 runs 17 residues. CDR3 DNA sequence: TGTGCCAGCAGCTTAAGTAGCGGGAGTCTCGGAGAAGAGACCCAGTACTTC. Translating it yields CASSLSSGSLGEETQYF.

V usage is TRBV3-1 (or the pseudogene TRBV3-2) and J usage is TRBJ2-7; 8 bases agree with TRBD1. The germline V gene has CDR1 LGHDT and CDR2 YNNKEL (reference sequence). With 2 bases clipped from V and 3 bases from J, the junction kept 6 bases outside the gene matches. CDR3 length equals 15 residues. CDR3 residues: CASSQPDREDYEQYF. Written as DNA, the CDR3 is TGTGCCAGCAGCCAACCGGACAGGGAGGACTACGAGCAGTACTTC.

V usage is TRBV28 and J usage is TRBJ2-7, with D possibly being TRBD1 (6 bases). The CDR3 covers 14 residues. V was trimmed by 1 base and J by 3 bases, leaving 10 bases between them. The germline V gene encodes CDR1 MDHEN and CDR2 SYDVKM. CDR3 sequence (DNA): TGTGCCAGCAGTTTATACAGGGACCACTACGAGCAGTACTTC. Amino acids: CASSLYRDHYEQYF.

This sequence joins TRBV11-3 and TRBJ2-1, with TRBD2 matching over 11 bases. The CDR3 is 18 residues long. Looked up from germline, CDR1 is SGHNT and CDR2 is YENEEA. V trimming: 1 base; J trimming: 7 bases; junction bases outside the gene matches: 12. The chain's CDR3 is CASSLGLAGTLRDNEQFF. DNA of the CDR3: TGTGCCAGCAGCTTAGGACTAGCGGGGACCCTCAGGGATAATGAGCAGTTCTTC.

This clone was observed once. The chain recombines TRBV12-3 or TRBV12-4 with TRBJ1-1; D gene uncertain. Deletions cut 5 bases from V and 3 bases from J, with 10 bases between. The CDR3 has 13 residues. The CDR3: CASSLQRYTEAFF. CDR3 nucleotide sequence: TGTGCCAGCAGTCTCCAGCGCTACACTGAAGCTTTCTTT.

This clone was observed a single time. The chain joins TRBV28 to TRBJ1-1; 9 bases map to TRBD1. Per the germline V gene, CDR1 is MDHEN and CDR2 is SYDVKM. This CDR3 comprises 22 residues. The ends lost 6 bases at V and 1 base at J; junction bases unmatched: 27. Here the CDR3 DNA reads TGTGCCAGCAGCTCCCCCTCTTATTCTACAGGGGGCGGCATCTTTAGGAACACTGAAGCTTTCTTT. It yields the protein CASSSPSYSTGGGIFRNTEAFF. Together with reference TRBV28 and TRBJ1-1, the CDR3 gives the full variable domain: DVKVTQSSRYLVKRTGEKVFLECVQDMDHENMFWYRQDPGLGLRLIYFSYDVKMKEKGDIPEGYSVSREKKERFSLILESASTNQTSMYLCASSSPSYSTGGGIFRNTEAFFGQGTRLTVV.

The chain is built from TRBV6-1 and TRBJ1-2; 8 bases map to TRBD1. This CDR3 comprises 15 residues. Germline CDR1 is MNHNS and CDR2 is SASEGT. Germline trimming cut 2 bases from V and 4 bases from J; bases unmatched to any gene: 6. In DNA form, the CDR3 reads TGTGCCAGCAGTGAATATGGACAGGGAGGCTATGGCTACACCTTC. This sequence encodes CASSEYGQGGYGYTF.

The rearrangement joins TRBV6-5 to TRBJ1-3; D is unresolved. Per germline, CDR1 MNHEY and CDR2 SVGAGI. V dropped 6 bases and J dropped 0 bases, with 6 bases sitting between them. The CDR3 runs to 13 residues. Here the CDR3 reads CASSGSSGNTIYF. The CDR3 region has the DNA TGTGCCAGCAGCGGGAGCTCTGGAAACACCATATATTTT.

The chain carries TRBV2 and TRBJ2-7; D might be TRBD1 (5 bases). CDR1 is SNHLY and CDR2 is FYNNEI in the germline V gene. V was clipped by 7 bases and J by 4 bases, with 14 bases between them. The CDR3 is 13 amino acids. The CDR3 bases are TGTGCCAGCACTGCCCTAGGGGTATACGAGCAGTACTTC. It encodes CASTALGVYEQYF. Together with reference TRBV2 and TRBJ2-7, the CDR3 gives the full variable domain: EPEVTQTPSHQVTQMGQEVILRCVPISNHLYFYWYRQILGQKVEFLVSFYNNEISEKSEIFDDQFSVERPDGSNFTLKIRSTKLEDSAMYFCASTALGVYEQYFGPGTRLTVT.